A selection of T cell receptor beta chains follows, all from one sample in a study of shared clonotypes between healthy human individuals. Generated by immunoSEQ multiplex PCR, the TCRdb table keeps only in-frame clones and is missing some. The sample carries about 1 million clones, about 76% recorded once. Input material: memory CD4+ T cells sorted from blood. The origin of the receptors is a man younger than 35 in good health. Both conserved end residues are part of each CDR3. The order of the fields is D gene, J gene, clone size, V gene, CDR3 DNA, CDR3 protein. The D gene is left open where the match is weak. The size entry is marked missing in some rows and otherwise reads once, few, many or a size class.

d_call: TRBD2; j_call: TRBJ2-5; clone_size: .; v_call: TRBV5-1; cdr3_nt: TGCGCCAGCAGCACGACTAGCGGGCGGGAGACCCAGTACTTC; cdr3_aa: CASSTTSGRETQYF
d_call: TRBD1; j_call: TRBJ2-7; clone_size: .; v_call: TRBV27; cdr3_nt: TGTGCCAGCAGCCTCGGACAGGGGGCGACGGGGTGGAACGAGCAGTACTTC; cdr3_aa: CASSLGQGATGWNEQYF
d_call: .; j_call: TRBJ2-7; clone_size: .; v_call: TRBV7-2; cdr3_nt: TGTGCCAGCAGCTTAGGGGGTACTAGCTCCTACGAGCAGTACTTC; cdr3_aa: CASSLGGTSSYEQYF
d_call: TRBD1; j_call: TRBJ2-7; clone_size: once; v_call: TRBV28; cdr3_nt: TGTGCCAGCAGGCCGGGACAGGATATTTACGAGCAGTACTTC; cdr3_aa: CASRPGQDIYEQYF
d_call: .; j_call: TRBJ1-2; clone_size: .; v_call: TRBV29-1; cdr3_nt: TGCAGCGTTGAATTCCAGGGTCATGGCTACACCTTC; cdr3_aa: CSVEFQGHGYTF
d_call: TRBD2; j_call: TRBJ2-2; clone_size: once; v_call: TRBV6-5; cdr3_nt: TGTGCCAGCAGGCCTCCCGGGACTAGTACCGGGGAGCTGTTTTTT; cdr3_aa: CASRPPGTSTGELFF
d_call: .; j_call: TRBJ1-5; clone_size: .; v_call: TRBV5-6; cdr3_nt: TGTGCCAGCAGCTTGGGCGTCAATCAGCCCCAGCATTTT; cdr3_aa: CASSLGVNQPQHF
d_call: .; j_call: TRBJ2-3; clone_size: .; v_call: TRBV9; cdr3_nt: TGTGCCAGCAGCTCAAGGACCGGGACAAGCACAGATACGCAGTATTTT; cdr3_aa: CASSSRTGTSTDTQYF
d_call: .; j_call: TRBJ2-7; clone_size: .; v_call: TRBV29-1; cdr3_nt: TGCAGCGTTGAAGTCCCTGCCGGAGCCCAAGGTCGAGACTACGAGCAGTACTTC; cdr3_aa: CSVEVPAGAQGRDYEQYF
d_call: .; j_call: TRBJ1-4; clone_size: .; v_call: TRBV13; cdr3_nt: TGTGCCAGCAGCTTCCGACAGTTTGGGAATGAAAAACTGTTTTTT; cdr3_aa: CASSFRQFGNEKLFF
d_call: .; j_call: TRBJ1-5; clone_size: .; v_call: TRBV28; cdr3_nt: TGTGCCAGCAGTTTAGCGGGGCAACGTCAGCCCCAGCATTTT; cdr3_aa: CASSLAGQRQPQHF
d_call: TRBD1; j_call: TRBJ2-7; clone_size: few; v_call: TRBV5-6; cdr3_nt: TGTGCCAGCAGCTTGGGGGCCAGGGGGACCTCCTACGAGCAGTACTTC; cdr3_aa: CASSLGARGTSYEQYF
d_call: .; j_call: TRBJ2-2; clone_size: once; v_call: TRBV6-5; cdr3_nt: TGTGCCAGCAGGCGGGGCGAAAACACCGGGGAGCTGTTTTTT; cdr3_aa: CASRRGENTGELFF
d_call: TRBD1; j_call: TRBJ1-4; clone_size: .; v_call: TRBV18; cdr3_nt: TGTGCCAGCTCCCTACAGGGGATCACTAATGAAAAACTGTTTTTT; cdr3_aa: CASSLQGITNEKLFF
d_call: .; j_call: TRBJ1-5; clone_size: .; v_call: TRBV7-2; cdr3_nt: TGTGCCAGCAGCGCGAGCCAGCTCAATCAGCCCCAGCATTTT; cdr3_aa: CASSASQLNQPQHF
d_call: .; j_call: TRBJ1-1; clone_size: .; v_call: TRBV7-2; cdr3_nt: TGTGCCAGCAGCTTAACGCCAACCCAGAACACTGAAGCTTTCTTT; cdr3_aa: CASSLTPTQNTEAFF
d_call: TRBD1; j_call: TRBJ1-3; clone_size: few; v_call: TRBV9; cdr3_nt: TGTGCCAGCAGCGGTGGACAGGGATACTCTGGAAACACCATATATTTT; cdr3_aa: CASSGGQGYSGNTIYF
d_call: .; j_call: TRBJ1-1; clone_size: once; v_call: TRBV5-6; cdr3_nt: TGTGCCGGCAGCTCCCTCGGCAGTGAAGCTTTCTTT; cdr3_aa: CAGSSLGSEAFF
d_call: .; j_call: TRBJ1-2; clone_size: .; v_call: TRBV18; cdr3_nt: TGTGCCAGCTCACCACCGGGACTAAGGGACAACTATGGCTACACCTTC; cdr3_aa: CASSPPGLRDNYGYTF
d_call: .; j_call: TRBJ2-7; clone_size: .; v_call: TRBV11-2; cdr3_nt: TGTGCCAGCAGCTTAGCGGGAGACTACGAGCAGTACTTC; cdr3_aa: CASSLAGDYEQYF
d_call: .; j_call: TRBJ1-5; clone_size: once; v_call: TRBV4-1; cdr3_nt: TGCGCCAGCAGCCACCCCTCTAGCAATCAGCCCCAGCATTTT; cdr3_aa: CASSHPSSNQPQHF
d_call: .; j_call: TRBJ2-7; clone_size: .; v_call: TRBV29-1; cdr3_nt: TGCAGCTACTACGGACGCTTTCCCTACGAGCAGTACTTC; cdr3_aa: CSYYGRFPYEQYF
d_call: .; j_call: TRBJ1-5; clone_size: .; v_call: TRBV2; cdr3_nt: TGTGCCAGCACGCGGGAGAGCAATCAGCCCCAGCATTTT; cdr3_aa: CASTRESNQPQHF
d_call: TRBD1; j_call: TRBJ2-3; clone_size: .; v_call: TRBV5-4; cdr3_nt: TGTGCCAGCAGCTCGGGACAGGTCGATACGCAGTATTTT; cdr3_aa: CASSSGQVDTQYF
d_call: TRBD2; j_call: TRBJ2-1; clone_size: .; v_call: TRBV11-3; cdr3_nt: TGTGCCAGCAGCTTAGCGGGAGGTAAGGCGAATGAGCAGTTCTTC; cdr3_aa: CASSLAGGKANEQFF
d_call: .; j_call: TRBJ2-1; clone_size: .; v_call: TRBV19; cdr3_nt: TGTGCCAGTAGCCTCAGGGAAAATCTCGCCAATGAGCAGTTCTTC; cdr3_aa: CASSLRENLANEQFF
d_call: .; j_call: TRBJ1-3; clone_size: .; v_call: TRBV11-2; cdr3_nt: TGTGCCAGCAGCTTAGATAGGCCTATCTCTGGAAACACCATATATTTT; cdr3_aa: CASSLDRPISGNTIYF
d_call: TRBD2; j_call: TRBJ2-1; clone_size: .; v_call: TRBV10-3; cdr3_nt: TGTGCCATCAGTGAGTCCGGCCTAGCGGGGAAGGATGAGCAGTTCTTC; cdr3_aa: CAISESGLAGKDEQFF
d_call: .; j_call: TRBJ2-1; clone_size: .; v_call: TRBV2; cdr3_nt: TGTGCCAGCAGCCCCAGGAGTGAGTTGAATGAGCAGTTCTTC; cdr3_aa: CASSPRSELNEQFF
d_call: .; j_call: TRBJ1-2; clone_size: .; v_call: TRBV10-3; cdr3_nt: TGTGCCATCACCCCCGGGACCAACTATGGCTACACCTTC; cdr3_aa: CAITPGTNYGYTF
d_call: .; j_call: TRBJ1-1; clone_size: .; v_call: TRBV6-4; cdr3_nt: TGTGCCAGCAGTGACTCCCCGGGACGAGTGTTTCGCATGAACACTGAAGCTTTCTTT; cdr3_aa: CASSDSPGRVFRMNTEAFF
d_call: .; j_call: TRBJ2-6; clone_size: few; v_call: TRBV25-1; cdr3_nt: TGTGCCAGCAGTGCCCATGGCTGGGCGCTCGGGGCCAACGTCCTGACTTTC; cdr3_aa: CASSAHGWALGANVLTF
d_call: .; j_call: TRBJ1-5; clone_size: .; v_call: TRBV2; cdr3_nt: TGTGCCAGCAGCTCCGGGTCACAGGGCAATCAGCCCCAGCATTTT; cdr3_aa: CASSSGSQGNQPQHF
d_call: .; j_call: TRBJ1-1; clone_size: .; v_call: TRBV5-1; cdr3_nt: TGCGCCAGCAGCTTGGCAGGGACGTTTCAAAGCGCTGAAGCTTTCTTT; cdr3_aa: CASSLAGTFQSAEAFF
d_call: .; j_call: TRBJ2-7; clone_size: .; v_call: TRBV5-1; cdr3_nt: TGCGCCAGCAGAAGGCAGGCCTCCTACGAGCAGTACTTC; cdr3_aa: CASRRQASYEQYF
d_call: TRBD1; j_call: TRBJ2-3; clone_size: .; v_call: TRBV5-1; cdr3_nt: TGCGCCAGCAGCTCTTCGACAGGGAATACAGGCACAGATACGCAGTATTTT; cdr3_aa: CASSSSTGNTGTDTQYF
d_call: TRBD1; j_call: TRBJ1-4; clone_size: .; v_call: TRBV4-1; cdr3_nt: TGCGCCAGCAGCCTACAGGGGGAAAAACTGTTTTTT; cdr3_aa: CASSLQGEKLFF
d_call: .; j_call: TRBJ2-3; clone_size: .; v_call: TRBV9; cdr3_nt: TGTGCCAGCAGCGTGTTGGCAGATACGCAGTATTTT; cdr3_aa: CASSVLADTQYF
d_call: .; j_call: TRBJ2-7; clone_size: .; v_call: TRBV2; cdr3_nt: TGTGCCAGCAGTGTCGGTCAAAAAAACGAGCAGTACTTC; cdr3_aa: CASSVGQKNEQYF
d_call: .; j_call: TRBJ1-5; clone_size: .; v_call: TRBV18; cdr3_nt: TGTGCCAGCTCACCCACGGTAGGAGGGAATCAGCCCCAGCATTTT; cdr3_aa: CASSPTVGGNQPQHF
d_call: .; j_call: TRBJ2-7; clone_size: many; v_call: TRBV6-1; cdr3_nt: TGTGCCAGCACCCGGGACCCAACCTCGGGGGAGCAGTACTTC; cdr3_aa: CASTRDPTSGEQYF
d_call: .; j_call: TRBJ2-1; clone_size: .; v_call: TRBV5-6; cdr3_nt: TGTGCCAGCAGCTCCGTGGGCGGGACCACCAATGAGCAGTTCTTC; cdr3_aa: CASSSVGGTTNEQFF